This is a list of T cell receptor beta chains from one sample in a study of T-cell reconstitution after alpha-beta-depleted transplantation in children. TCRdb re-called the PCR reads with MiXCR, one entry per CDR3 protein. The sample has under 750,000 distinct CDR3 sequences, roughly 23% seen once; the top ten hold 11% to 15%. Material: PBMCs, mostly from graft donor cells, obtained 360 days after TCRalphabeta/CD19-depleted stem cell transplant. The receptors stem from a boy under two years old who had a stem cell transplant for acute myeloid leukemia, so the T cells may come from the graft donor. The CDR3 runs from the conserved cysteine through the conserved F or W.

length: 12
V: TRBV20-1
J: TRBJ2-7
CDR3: CSARLLAYEQYF

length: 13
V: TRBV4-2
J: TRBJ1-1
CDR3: CASSHTEGPEAFF

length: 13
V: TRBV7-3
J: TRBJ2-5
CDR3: CASSTVGKETQYF

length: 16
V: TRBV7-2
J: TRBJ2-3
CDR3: CASSFGGGPSTDTQYF

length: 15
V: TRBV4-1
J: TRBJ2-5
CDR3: CASSHQGRIEETQYF

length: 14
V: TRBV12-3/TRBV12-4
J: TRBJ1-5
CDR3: CASSSRGPPTPQHF

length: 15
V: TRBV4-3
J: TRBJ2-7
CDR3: CASSQAVAPVYEQYF

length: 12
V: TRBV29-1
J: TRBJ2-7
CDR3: CSVVTTLYEQYF

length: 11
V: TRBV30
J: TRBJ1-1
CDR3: CAWTLNTEAFF

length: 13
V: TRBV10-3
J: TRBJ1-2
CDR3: CAISDGGGSGYTF

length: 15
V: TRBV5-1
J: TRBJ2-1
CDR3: CASSLIAGGPSEQFF

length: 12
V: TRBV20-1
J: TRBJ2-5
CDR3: CSAMGLQMTQYF

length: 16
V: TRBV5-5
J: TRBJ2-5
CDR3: CASSPGTKSYQETQYF

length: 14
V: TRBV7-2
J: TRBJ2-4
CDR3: CASSFQVAKNIQYF

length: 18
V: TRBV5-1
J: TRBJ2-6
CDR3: CASSSRLAGSSGANVLTF

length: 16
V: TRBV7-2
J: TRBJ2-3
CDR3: CASSLARVPGTDTQYF

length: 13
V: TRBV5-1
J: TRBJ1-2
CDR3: CASSDRTDYGYTF

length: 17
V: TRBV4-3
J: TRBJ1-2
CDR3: CASSQDSGQGAFYGYTF

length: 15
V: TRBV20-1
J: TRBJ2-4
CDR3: CSARDLGGTDGIQYF

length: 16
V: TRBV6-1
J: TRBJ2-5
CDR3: CASSPVLAGGQETQYF

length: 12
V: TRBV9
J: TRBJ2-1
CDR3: CASKGDRAEQFF

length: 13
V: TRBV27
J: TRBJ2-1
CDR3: CASRYRTANEQFF